These 24 T cell receptor beta chains were all obtained from the same sample, sequenced in a study of response to subunit inactivated influenza vaccine. TCRdb reprocessed the RT-PCR reads with MiXCR, giving one entry per CDR3 protein. The sample has about 620,000 distinct CDR3 sequences, approximately 10% seen once. These sequences were also reported in another study, on T cells expressing NK-cell markers. That paper states: The authors made TCR beta cDNA libraries by 5'RACE template switching. This switching added a universal primer site and UMIs.

This material consisted of PBMCs from blood, taken on the day of vaccination. Every receptor here comes from a man aged 50 to 59 who received an inactivated influenza vaccine.

V and J are TRBV28 and TRBJ2-7, with TRBD1 matching over 7 bases. The germline V gene has CDR1 MDHEN and CDR2 SYDVKM. Germline trimming cut 4 bases from V and 5 bases from J; bases unmatched to any gene: 8. The CDR3 loop spans 14 amino acids. The CDR3 region is CASSSMTGWHEQYF. The CDR3 bases are TGTGCCAGCAGTTCAATGACAGGGTGGCACGAGCAGTACTTC.

The rearrangement links TRBV27 to TRBJ2-7; either TRBD1 or TRBD2 may supply D (5 bases each). The V end lost 4 bases, the J end lost 0 bases, and 13 bases lay between the germline ends. Germline V gene data show CDR1 as MNHEY and CDR2 as SMNVEV (reference sequence). The CDR3 runs to 15 residues. The DNA of the CDR3 is TGTGCCAGCAGTTCGACCACTAGGGGCTCCTACGAGCAGTACTTC. It yields the protein CASSSTTRGSYEQYF.

The V call is TRBV20-1, the J call TRBJ1-1; D remains ambiguous. Germline V gene sequence: CDR1 DFQATT, CDR2 SNEGSKA (reference sequence). Trimming removed 0 bases at V and 4 bases at J, with 12 bases between. The CDR3 is 14 residues long. The CDR3 DNA sequence: TGCAGTGCTAGAGATTGGCAGACCGGCACTGAAGCTTTCTTT. As protein: CSARDWQTGTEAFF.

The chain employs TRBV12-3 or TRBV12-4 and TRBJ2-6, with no clear D. This CDR3 is 14 amino acids long. The V gene lost 6 bases and the J gene lost 0 bases, with 6 bases spanning the gap. CDR3 protein: CASRHNSGANVLTF. CDR3 in DNA: TGTGCCAGCAGACACAACTCTGGGGCCAACGTCCTGACTTTC.

This sequence joins TRBV7-8 and TRBJ2-7; a weak D match, TRBD2 (6 bases). The CDR3 covers 15 residues. Trimming removed 1 base at V and 2 bases at J, with 12 bases between. Per the germline V gene, CDR1 is SGHVS and CDR2 is FQNEAQ. CDR3 protein: CASSLGFGGAYEQYF. The CDR3 DNA reads TGTGCCAGCAGCTTAGGTTTTGGAGGGGCCTACGAGCAGTACTTC.

This rearrangement joins TRBV20-1 to TRBJ2-1; 10 bases are shared with TRBD2. The CDR3 sequence is 15 residues long. V shed 2 bases, J shed 8 bases, and the junction held 9 bases outside the gene matches. Germline V lookup: CDR1 DFQATT, CDR2 SNEGSKA (reference sequence). CDR3 in amino acids: CSARMLAGVWDEQFF. In DNA, the CDR3 is TGCAGTGCTAGAATGCTAGCGGGAGTCTGGGATGAGCAGTTCTTC.

This clonotype turned up a few times. The chain has TRBV4-2 and TRBJ2-3; 9 bases are shared with TRBD2. CDR1 and CDR2 (germline): LGHNA, YNFKEQ. This CDR3 has 17 amino acids. With V trimmed by 0 bases and J by 0 bases, 4 bases remained unmatched. This CDR3 reads CASSQDWLAGSTDTQYF. CDR3 in DNA: TGTGCCAGCAGCCAAGATTGGCTAGCGGGAAGCACAGATACGCAGTATTTT.

This chain joins TRBV7-2 and TRBJ2-7; no clear D gene. There are 14 residues in the CDR3. CDR1 is SGHTA and CDR2 is FQGNSA in the germline V gene. Trimming shortened V by 0 bases and J by 3 bases, and 9 bases separated the two germline ends. The CDR3 sequence is CASSLAFASYEQYF. CDR3 DNA sequence: TGTGCCAGCAGCTTAGCGTTTGCCAGCTACGAGCAGTACTTC.

This clonotype has just a few counts. J is TRBJ2-5 and V is TRBV5-1; weak D call: TRBD1 (6 bases). Trimming took 3 bases from V and 1 from J, leaving 13 bases between them. CDR1 is SGHRS and CDR2 is YFSETQ in the germline V gene. This CDR3 contains 15 residues. CDR3 sequence: CASSSEQGPQETQYF. Here the CDR3 DNA reads TGCGCCAGCAGCTCGGAACAGGGACCCCAAGAGACCCAGTACTTC.

This clonotype appeared a few times. This CDR3 reads CATSMKRGAGTHTDTQYF. As DNA, the CDR3 is TGTGCCACCAGTATGAAAAGGGGAGCGGGGACCCACACAGATACGCAGTATTTT. The rearrangement uses TRBV24-1 and TRBJ2-3, with 7 bases lining up with TRBD2. The CDR3 length is 18 residues. The germline CDR1 and CDR2 sequences are KGHDR and SFDVKD. J gave up 2 bases and V 6 bases, and 16 bases lay outside the gene matches.

This clonotype was observed many times. The J gene is TRBJ2-1, the V gene TRBV28, with TRBD1 as a possible D gene (5 bases). This CDR3 region has 14 residues. The V and J ends lost 3 bases and 3 bases respectively, with 9 bases between them. Germline assignment: CDR1 MDHEN and CDR2 SYDVKM. The CDR3 loop is CASSLLGLYNEQFF. In nucleotides, the CDR3 is TGTGCCAGCAGTTTGTTGGGGCTCTACAATGAGCAGTTCTTC.

The chain links TRBV3-1 to TRBJ1-1; D is unclear. There are 13 residues in the CDR3. Germline values: CDR1 LGHDT, CDR2 YNNKEL (reference sequence). The V gene lost 4 bases and the J gene lost 10 bases, with 16 bases spanning the gap. The CDR3 region is CASSPGERSAAFF. CDR3 DNA: TGTGCCAGCAGCCCCGGGGAAAGGTCAGCAGCTTTCTTT. The variable domain in full, completed from reference TRBV3-1 and TRBJ1-1, reads DTAVSQTPKYLVTQMGNDKSIKCEQNLGHDTMYWYKQDSKKFLKIMFSYNNKELIINETVPNRFSPKSPDKAHLNLHINSLELGDSAVYFCASSPGERSAAFFGQGTRLTVV.

This clonotype was counted between two and nine times. The chain carries TRBV6-1 and TRBJ1-4; no definite D call. Deletions cut 4 bases from V and 0 bases from J, with 9 bases between. Germline V gene data show CDR1 as MNHNS and CDR2 as SASEGT. The CDR3 has 15 amino acids. CDR3 nucleotides: TGTGCCAGCAGTGCGGACGGGGCAACTAATGAAAAACTGTTTTTT. The encoded protein is CASSADGATNEKLFF.

The table lists this clonotype with a few counts. The V and J genes are TRBV15 and TRBJ2-2; no definite D call. Germline V CDR1 and CDR2: LNHNV, YYDKDF (reference sequence). The CDR3 totals 13 residues. V was pared by 8 bases and J by 4 bases, with 11 bases between. The CDR3 here is CATGESRTGELFF. CDR3 DNA sequence: TGTGCCACCGGAGAATCGCGCACCGGGGAGCTGTTTTTT.

V and J are TRBV5-1 and TRBJ2-2; TRBD1 is a possible D gene (6 bases). This CDR3 contains 16 residues. Trimming removed 0 bases at V and 2 bases at J, with 11 bases between. Germline V gene lookup returns CDR1 SGHRS and CDR2 YFSETQ. The DNA of the CDR3 is TGCGCCAGCAGCTTGGCCGCGGACAGTAACACCGGGGAGCTGTTTTTT. Its protein product is CASSLAADSNTGELFF.

The V gene is TRBV7-9, the J gene TRBJ2-7; 8 bases align to TRBD1. The CDR3 loop spans 11 amino acids. V gave up 5 bases and J gave up 11 bases; unmatched junction bases: 5. Germline lookup yields CDR1 SEHNR and CDR2 FQNEAQ (reference sequence). Written as DNA, the CDR3 is TGTGCCAGCAGCACGACAGGGGATGAGTACTTC. The encoded protein is CASSTTGDEYF.

This clonotype has more than one count but fewer than ten. The gene calls are TRBV15 and TRBJ2-5; 10 bases map to TRBD2. This CDR3 has 15 residues. Germline V gene data show CDR1 as LNHNV and CDR2 as YYDKDF (reference sequence). The V gene end was trimmed by 3 bases and the J gene end by 2 bases; junction bases not matched to a gene: 3. CDR3 nucleotides: TGTGCCACCAGCAGTTGGACTAGCGGACAAGAGACCCAGTACTTC. Its translation is CATSSWTSGQETQYF. Looking up the rest from reference TRBV15 and TRBJ2-5 gives the full variable domain: DAMVIQNPRYQVTQFGKPVTLSCSQTLNHNVMYWYQQKSSQAPKLLFHYYDKDFNNEADTPDNFQSRRPNTSFCFLDIRSPGLGDTAMYLCATSSWTSGQETQYFGPGTRLLVL.

This clonotype has a count of ten or more. The rearrangement joins TRBV6-1 to TRBJ2-6; D is undetermined. Trimming took 6 bases from V and 4 from J, leaving 10 bases between them. Germline V lookup: CDR1 MNHNS, CDR2 SASEGT. The CDR3 contains 14 residues. In nucleotides, the CDR3 is TGTGCCAGCAGCAAATTGTCCGGGGCCAACGTCCTGACTTTC. The encoded protein is CASSKLSGANVLTF.

Remarks on this clonotype: The junction does not match germline at one end; this may be a read error. The chain links TRBV29-1 to TRBJ1-1; TRBD1 might be the D (5 bases). The CDR3 extends over 13 amino acids. Germline V gene data show CDR1 as SQVTM and CDR2 as ANQGSEA. CDR3 sequence: CSAEILRDGGGVF. The CDR3 DNA follows: TGCAGCGCAGAGATACTCCGGGACGGCGGGGGTGTCTTT.

Only a few counts were recorded for this clonotype. The V call is TRBV9, the J call TRBJ2-6; perhaps D is TRBD1 or TRBD2 (6 bases each). Germline CDR1 is SGDLS and CDR2 is YYNGEE. V dropped 4 bases and J dropped 4 bases, with 15 bases sitting between them. The CDR3 runs to 16 residues. CDR3 sequence reads: CASSFPRGQGANVLTF. As DNA, the CDR3 is TGTGCCAGCAGCTTCCCCCGGGGGCAAGGGGCCAACGTCCTGACTTTC.

This clonotype was detected a few times. J is TRBJ2-5 and V is TRBV28; TRBD1 might be the D (5 bases). The CDR3 loop spans 12 amino acids. V lost 7 bases and J 14 bases, leaving 20 bases between the germline ends. Per the germline V gene, CDR1 is MDHEN and CDR2 is SYDVKM. For the CDR3, the DNA is TGTGCCAGCACCCACTCGTTACAGGATTCATACTTC. Residues: CASTHSLQDSYF.

This clonotype was picked up a small number of times. The chain recombines TRBV7-3 with TRBJ2-6; D is possibly TRBD1 (6 bases). The germline V and J ends were trimmed by 4 bases and 3 bases, with 10 bases remaining between them. The germline CDR1 and CDR2 sequences are SGHTA and FQGTGA. The CDR3 length is 15 residues. CDR3 loop: CASSYTGNGANVLTF. CDR3 DNA: TGTGCCAGCAGCTATACAGGGAATGGGGCCAACGTCCTGACTTTC.

This clonotype turned up a few times. CDR3 protein: CSAITGIRETQYF. CDR3 DNA sequence: TGCAGTGCTATAACGGGAATACGGGAGACCCAGTACTTC. The rearrangement links TRBV20-1 to TRBJ2-5; D may be TRBD2 (5 bases). The V end was cut by 4 bases, the J end by 5 bases, with 14 bases between. Germline-derived CDR1 and CDR2 are DFQATT and SNEGSKA (reference sequence). The CDR3 totals 13 residues.

V usage is TRBV2 and J usage is TRBJ1-2; D gene uncertain. Germline-derived CDR1 and CDR2 are SNHLY and FYNNEI. The V end was cut by 2 bases, the J end by 7 bases, with 14 bases between. The CDR3 loop spans 14 amino acids. CDR3 DNA sequence: TGTGCCAGCAGTGAAAATGTTATAAGGCTTGGCTACACCTTC. Its translation: CASSENVIRLGYTF.